This T cell receptor (beta chain) was obtained from a study of control samples from healthy donors and cancer patients. The ends were cut back, 3 bases at V and 4 bases at J, with 10 bases in the middle. The germline V gene encodes CDR1 MDHEN and CDR2 SYDVKM. This CDR3 has 14 amino acids. Using immunoSEQ multiplex PCR, the repertoire was profiled, and TCRdb retains in-frame clones only, with some absent. The sample has approximately 59,000 clones, more than 75% seen once. This TCR was recovered from a woman in her sixties with lung cancer. The material sequenced was PBMCs. This chain links TRBV28 with TRBJ1-5; no clear D. The CDR3 region has the DNA TGTGCCAGCAGTTTTTCGACGGTGAATCAGCCCCAGCATTTT. Residues: CASSFSTVNQPQHF.